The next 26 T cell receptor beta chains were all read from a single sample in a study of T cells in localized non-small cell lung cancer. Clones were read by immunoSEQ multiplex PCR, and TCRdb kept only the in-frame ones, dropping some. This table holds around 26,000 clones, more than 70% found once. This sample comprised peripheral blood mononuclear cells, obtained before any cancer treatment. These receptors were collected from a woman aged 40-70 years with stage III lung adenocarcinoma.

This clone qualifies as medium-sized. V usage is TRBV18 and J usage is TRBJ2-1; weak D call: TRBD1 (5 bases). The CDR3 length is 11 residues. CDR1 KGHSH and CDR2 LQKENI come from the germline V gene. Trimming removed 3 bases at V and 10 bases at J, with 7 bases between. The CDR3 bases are TGTGCCAGCTCACCGACAGAAGAGCAGTTCTTC. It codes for CASSPTEEQFF.

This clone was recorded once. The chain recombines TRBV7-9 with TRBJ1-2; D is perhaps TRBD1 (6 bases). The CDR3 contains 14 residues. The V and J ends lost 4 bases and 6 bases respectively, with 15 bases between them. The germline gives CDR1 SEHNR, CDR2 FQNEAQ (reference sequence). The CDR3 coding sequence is TGTGCCAGCAGCTCCCCGGGGGCAGGGAATGGCTACACCTTC. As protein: CASSSPGAGNGYTF. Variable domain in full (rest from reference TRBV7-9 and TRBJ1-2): DTGVSQNPRHKITKRGQNVTFRCDPISEHNRLYWYRQTLGQGPEFLTYFQNEAQLEKSRLLSDRFSAERPKGSFSTLEIQRTEQGDSAMYLCASSSPGAGNGYTFGSGTRLTVV.

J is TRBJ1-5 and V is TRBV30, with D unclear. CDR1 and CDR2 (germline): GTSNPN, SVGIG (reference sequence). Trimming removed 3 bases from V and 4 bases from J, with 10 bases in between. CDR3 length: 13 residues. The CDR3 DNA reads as TGTGCCTGGAGCCATGGGATAAATCAGCCCCAGCATTTT. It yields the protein CAWSHGINQPQHF. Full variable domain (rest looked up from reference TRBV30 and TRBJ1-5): SQTIHQWPATLVQPVGSPLSLECTVEGTSNPNLYWYRQAAGRGLQLLFYSVGIGQISSEVPQNLSASRPQDRQFILSSKKLLLSDSGFYLCAWSHGINQPQHFGDGTRLSIL.

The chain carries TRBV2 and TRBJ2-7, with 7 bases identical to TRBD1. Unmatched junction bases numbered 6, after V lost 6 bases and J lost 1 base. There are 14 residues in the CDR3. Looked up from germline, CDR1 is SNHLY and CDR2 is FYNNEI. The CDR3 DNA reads TGTGCCAGCAGAGGGACAGCCAATTCCTACGAGCAGTACTTC. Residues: CASRGTANSYEQYF. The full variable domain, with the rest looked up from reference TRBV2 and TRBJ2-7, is EPEVTQTPSHQVTQMGQEVILRCVPISNHLYFYWYRQILGQKVEFLVSFYNNEISEKSEIFDDQFSVERPDGSNFTLKIRSTKLEDSAMYFCASRGTANSYEQYFGPGTRLTVT.

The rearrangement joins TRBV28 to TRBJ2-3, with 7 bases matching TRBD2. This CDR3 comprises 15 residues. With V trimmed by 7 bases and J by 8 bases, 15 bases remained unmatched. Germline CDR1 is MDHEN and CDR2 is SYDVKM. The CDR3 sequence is CASMVGGSGATTQYF. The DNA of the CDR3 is TGTGCCAGCATGGTCGGAGGGAGCGGGGCTACTACGCAGTATTTT.

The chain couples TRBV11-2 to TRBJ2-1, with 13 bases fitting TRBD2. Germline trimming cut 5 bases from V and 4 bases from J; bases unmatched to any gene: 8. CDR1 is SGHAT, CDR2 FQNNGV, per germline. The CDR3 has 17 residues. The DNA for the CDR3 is TGTGCCAGCAGCCCCCGGACTAGCGGGGGTAGTTACAATGAGCAGTTCTTC. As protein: CASSPRTSGGSYNEQFF.

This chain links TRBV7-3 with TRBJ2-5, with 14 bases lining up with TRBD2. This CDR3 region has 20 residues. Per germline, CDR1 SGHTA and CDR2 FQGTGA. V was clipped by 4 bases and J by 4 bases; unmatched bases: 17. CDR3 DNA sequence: TGTGCCAGCAGCTCGTTAGAACCGGGACTAGCGGGAGTGTGCCGAGAGACCCAGTACTTC. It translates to CASSSLEPGLAGVCRETQYF. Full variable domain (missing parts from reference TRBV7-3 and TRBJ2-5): GAGVSQTPSNKVTEKGKYVELRCDPISGHTALYWYRQSLGQGPEFLIYFQGTGAADDSGLPNDRFFAVRPEGSVSTLKIQRTERGDSAVYLCASSSLEPGLAGVCRETQYFGPGTRLLVL.

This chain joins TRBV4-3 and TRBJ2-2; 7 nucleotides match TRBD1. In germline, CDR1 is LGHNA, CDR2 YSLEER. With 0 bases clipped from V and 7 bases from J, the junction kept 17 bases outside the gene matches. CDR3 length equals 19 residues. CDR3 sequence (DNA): TGCGCCAGCAGCCAAGATGCCGCGTTCGGAAACAGGGGTTACGGGGAGCTGTTTTTT. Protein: CASSQDAAFGNRGYGELFF.

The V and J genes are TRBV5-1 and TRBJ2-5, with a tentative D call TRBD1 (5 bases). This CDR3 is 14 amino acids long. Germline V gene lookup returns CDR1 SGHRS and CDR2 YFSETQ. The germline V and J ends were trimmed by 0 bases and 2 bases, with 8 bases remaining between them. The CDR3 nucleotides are TGCGCCAGCAGCTTGGGACAGCTACAAGAGACCCAGTACTTC. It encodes CASSLGQLQETQYF.

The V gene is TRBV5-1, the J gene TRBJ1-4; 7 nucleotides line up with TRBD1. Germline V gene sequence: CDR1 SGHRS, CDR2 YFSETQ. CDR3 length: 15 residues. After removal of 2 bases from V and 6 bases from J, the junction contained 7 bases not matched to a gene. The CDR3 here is CASSFGTAPDEKLFF. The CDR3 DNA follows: TGCGCCAGCAGCTTCGGGACAGCCCCGGATGAAAAACTGTTTTTT.

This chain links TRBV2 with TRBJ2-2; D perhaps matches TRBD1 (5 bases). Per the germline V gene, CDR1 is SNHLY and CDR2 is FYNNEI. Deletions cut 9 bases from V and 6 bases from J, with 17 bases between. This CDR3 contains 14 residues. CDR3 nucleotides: TGTGCCAGTCAAGAGACAGTTACGGCCGGGGAGCTGTTTTTT. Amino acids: CASQETVTAGELFF. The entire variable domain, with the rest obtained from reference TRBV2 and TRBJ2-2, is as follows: EPEVTQTPSHQVTQMGQEVILRCVPISNHLYFYWYRQILGQKVEFLVSFYNNEISEKSEIFDDQFSVERPDGSNFTLKIRSTKLEDSAMYFCASQETVTAGELFFGEGSRLTVL.

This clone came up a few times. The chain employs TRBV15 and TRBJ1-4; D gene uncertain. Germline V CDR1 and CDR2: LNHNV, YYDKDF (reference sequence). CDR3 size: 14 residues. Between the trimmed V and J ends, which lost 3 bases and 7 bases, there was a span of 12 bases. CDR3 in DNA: TGTGCCACCAGCAGGGGCGGGTCCGGTGAAAAACTGTTTTTT. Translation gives CATSRGGSGEKLFF.

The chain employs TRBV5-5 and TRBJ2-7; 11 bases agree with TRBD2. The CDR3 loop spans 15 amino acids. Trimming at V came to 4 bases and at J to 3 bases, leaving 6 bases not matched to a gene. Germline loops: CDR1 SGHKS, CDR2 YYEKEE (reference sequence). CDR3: CASSALAGGVYEQYF. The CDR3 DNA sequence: TGTGCCAGCAGCGCCCTAGCGGGGGGCGTCTACGAGCAGTACTTC.

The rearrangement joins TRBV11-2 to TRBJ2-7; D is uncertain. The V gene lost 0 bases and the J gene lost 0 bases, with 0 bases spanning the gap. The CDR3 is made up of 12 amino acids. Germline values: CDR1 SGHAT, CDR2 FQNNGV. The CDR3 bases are TGTGCCAGCAGCTTAGACTCCTACGAGCAGTACTTC. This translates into CASSLDSYEQYF. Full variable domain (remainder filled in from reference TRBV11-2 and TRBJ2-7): EAGVAQSPRYKIIEKRQSVAFWCNPISGHATLYWYQQILGQGPKLLIQFQNNGVVDDSQLPKDRFSAERLKGVDSTLKIQPAKLEDSAVYLCASSLDSYEQYFGPGTRLTVT.

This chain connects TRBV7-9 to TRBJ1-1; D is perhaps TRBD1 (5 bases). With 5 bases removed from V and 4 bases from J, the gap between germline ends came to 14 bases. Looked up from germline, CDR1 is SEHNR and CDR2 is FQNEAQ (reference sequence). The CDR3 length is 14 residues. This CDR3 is CASSARERGTEAFF. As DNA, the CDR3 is TGTGCCAGCAGCGCCAGGGAGCGGGGCACTGAAGCTTTCTTT.

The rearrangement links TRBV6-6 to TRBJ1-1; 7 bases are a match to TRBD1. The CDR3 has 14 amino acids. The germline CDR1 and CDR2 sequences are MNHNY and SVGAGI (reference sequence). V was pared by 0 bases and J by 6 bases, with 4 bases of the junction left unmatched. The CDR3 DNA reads TGTGCCAGCAGTTACTCTTCGCAGGGGGCTGAAGCTTTCTTT. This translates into CASSYSSQGAEAFF.

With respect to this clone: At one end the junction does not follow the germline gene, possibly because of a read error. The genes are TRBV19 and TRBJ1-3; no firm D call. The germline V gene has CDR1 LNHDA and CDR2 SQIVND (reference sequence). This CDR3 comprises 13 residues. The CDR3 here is CASTPGQETPATF. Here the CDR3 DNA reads TGTGCCAGTACCCCTGGGCAAGAGACACCTGCGACTTTT.

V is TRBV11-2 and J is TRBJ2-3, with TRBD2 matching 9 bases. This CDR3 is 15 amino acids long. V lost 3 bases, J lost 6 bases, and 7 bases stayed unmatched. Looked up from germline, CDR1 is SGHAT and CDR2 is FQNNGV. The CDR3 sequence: CASSFSGTSFDTQYF. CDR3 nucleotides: TGTGCCAGCAGCTTTTCCGGGACTAGCTTTGATACGCAGTATTTT.

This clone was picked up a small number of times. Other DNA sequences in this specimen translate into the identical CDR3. CDR3 nucleotides: TGTGCCAGCAGCTTGAGTAGTGACGGAGATACGCAGTATTTT. Protein sequence: CASSLSSDGDTQYF. The V and J genes are TRBV5-4 and TRBJ2-3; D gene ambiguous. The germline V and J ends were trimmed by 1 base and 5 bases, with 11 bases remaining between them. The CDR3 loop spans 14 amino acids. Per the germline V gene, CDR1 is SGHNT and CDR2 is YYREEE (reference sequence).

The CDR3 loop reads CASSSGHLYEQYF. As DNA, the CDR3 is TGTGCCAGCAGCTCCGGACATTTGTACGAGCAGTACTTC. The V call is TRBV7-7, the J call TRBJ2-7; maybe TRBD1 (5 bases). CDR3 size: 13 residues. Between the trimmed V and J ends, which lost 4 bases and 4 bases, there was a span of 11 bases. The germline V gene has CDR1 SSHAT and CDR2 FNYEAQ (reference sequence).

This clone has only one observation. Here the CDR3 DNA reads TGTGCCAGCAGCCCCGGGGGATATCAGCCCCAGCATTTT. Its translation is CASSPGGYQPQHF. The V call is TRBV9, the J call TRBJ1-5; a weak D match, TRBD1 (5 bases). Germline CDR1 reads SGDLS; CDR2 reads YYNGEE. V shed 4 bases and J shed 5 bases, with 10 bases lying between them. The CDR3 spans 13 residues.

The CDR3 nucleotides are TGTGCCAGCACCCCCCAGACGCAGGGAGATCAGCCCCAGCATTTT. Its protein product is CASTPQTQGDQPQHF. This chain connects TRBV6-1 to TRBJ1-5; D may be TRBD1 (5 bases). V shed 7 bases and J shed 5 bases, with 18 bases lying between them. Germline lookup yields CDR1 MNHNS and CDR2 SASEGT. The CDR3 is 15 amino acids.

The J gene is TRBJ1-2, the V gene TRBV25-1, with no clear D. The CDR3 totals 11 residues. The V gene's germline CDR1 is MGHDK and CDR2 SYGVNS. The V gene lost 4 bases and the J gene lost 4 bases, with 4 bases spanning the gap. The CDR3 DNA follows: TGTGCCAGCAGTGGAGGCTATGGCTACACCTTC. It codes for CASSGGYGYTF.

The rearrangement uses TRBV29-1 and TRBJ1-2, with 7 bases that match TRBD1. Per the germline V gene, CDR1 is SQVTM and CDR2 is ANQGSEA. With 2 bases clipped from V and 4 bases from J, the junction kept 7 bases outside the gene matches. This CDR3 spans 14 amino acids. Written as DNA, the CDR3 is TGCAGCGTTGAAAGTAGGGGGCAGCCCTATGGCTACACCTTC. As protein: CSVESRGQPYGYTF.

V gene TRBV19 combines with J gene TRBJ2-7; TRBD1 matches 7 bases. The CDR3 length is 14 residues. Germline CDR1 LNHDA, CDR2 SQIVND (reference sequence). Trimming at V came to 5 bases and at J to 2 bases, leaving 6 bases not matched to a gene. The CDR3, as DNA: TGTGCCAGTAGTCCTGGGACAGCGGCCTACGAGCAGTACTTC. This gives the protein CASSPGTAAYEQYF.

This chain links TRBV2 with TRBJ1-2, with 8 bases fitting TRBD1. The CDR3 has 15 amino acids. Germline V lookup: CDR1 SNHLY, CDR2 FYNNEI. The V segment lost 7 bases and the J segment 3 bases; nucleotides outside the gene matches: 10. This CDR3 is CASNLWTGSDYGYTF. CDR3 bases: TGTGCCAGCAATCTATGGACAGGGAGCGACTATGGCTACACCTTC.